This T cell receptor beta chain was obtained from a study of OX40 agonist ivuxolimab in advanced cancers. Clones were sequenced by immunoSEQ multiplex PCR, and TCRdb holds only the in-frame ones, with some missing. The sample carries about 56,000 clones, roughly 80% recorded once. The origin of this receptor is an adult with an advanced solid tumor such as melanoma, head and neck, liver or kidney cancer. Specimen: CD4+ or CD8+ T cells sorted from blood, collected in a trial of the OX40 agonist ivuxolimab.

CDR3: CASSHARGHGYTF. The CDR3, as DNA: TGTGCCAGCAGCCACGCCAGGGGCCATGGCTACACCTTC. The chain joins TRBV11-3 to TRBJ1-2, with D possibly being TRBD1 (6 bases). This CDR3 has 13 amino acids. V was trimmed by 5 bases and J by 6 bases, leaving 13 bases between them. CDR1 and CDR2 (germline): SGHNT, YENEEA.